The sequence of this TCR beta chain was determined in a study of cytomegalovirus exposure and HLA in healthy donors. General observations from the study: According to a later analysis, most TCR beta chains associated with CMV appeared HLA-restricted. Sequences of the TCR beta chain were said to predict the HLA-A and HLA-B alleles of most subjects accurately. Many donors carried some public TCRs, although rarity characterized most TCR sequences.

This PCR relied on a set of 60 Vbeta primers and 13 Jbeta primers. The table came from immunoSEQ multiplex PCR; TCRdb's copy has only in-frame clones and leaves some out. The table lists over 65,000 clones, approximately 75% of them singletons. Comment on this clone: Its antigen is undetermined.

V lost 3 bases and J lost 2, with 7 bases in between. The V gene's germline CDR1 is SGHNT and CDR2 YENEEA. The CDR3 spans 14 residues. The chain couples TRBV11-3 to TRBJ2-2; D unclear. This receptor was obtained from a man in his fifties or sixties in good health and CMV-seropositive. The source material was PBMCs. Written as DNA, the CDR3 is TGTGCCAGCAGCTTGAGCCCAAACACCGGGGAGCTGTTTTTT. It translates to CASSLSPNTGELFF.